Sequencing of this T cell receptor beta chain was carried out in a study of blood T cell repertoires in COVID-19 (TCRdb year 2020). Looking at the study overall: Recovered participants in ImmuneRACE Cohort 3 were defined as having two consecutive negative NP/OP PCR tests, clearance from a healthcare professional, or resolution of symptoms. Samples covering the acute and convalescent phases of COVID-19 were provided by collaborators in the United States, Italy and Spain. The material from the prospective study consisted of cDNA or gDNA derived from T cells, B-cell-depleted T cells, or PBMCs. Subjects who had been exposed to COVID-19, were actively infected with it, or had recovered from it provided the deeply sampled blood TCRbeta repertoires that made up the dataset. The repertoires were released in a freely available public database meant as a resource for research on the immune response to SARS-CoV-2. Samples came from the ongoing ImmuneRACE study (first 160 participants) plus 1,254 subjects from 6 global collaborators. The sample metadata nearly always contained a de-identified subject ID, COVID-19 status, age in years and sex. Where available, HLA class I and class II types were obtained from metadata supplied by the sample provider rather than from assay-based typing.

The immunoSEQ Assay, a bias-controlled multiplex PCR, was used to amplify TCRbeta CDR3 regions from genomic DNA. From the authors' description of their analysis: Within the assay, amplification of reference gene primers was used to estimate how many nucleated cells each sample contained. Sequence reads were collapsed and filtered to measure the absolute abundance of every unique TCRbeta CDR3 rearrangement. For each sample, productive Simpson clonality was calculated as the square root of Simpson's diversity index across productive rearrangements. In its TCRdb copy, this immuneACCESS table keeps in-frame sequences only and misses some clones. Where compared with another copy, unresolved V genes explain less than half of these, and the others have no known cause. For V, J and clone size, that table is used; D and trimming come from the DNA. Across this sample there are some 200,000 clones, with around 87% seen only once. The ten most abundant clones make up 7.2% of the sample.

The CDR3 covers 13 residues, taking in both the cysteine and the phenylalanine. The sequence is cut down to CDR3 DNA, 39 bases in frame from base 1. Here V drops 9 bases and J drops 0 bases, and the junction holds 2 bases not matched to any gene. CDR1 is given as MNHEY and CDR2 as SVGEGT, both from the germline V gene. A remark on this clone: Its antigen is unknown. The sample holds no much larger clone one base away, and base qualities are not on file.

Participants in the prospective study were enrolled through a virtual design, were aged roughly 18 to 95 years, and lived in 24 United States geographic areas. In the prospective study, cohorts were assigned on the basis of participant-reported clinical history obtained from a screening survey and a study questionnaire. In the prospective study, whole blood, serum and a nasopharyngeal or oropharyngeal swab were collected from each participant by mobile phlebotomists. Over a 2-month period, participants in the prospective study had the option of providing additional blood draws and questionnaires. Before DNA extraction, prospective study blood samples were shipped either frozen or at room temperature. Results and caveats for the whole study, not just this receptor: How much clinical and demographic metadata was included differed by source and by participant, and the metadata was provided uncurated.

This sequence uses TRBV6-2 or TRBV6-3 and TRBJ2-7; the central 10 bases match TRBD2. Material for sequencing was PBMCs or T cells enriched from blood (not recorded which). The receptor's source is a man aged 25-40 years in a cohort exposed to, infected with or recovered from COVID-19 (not recorded which). The nucleotides are TGTGCCAGTAGCGGGAGGAGCTCCTACGAGCAGTACTTC. Translated, it gives CASSGRSSYEQYF.